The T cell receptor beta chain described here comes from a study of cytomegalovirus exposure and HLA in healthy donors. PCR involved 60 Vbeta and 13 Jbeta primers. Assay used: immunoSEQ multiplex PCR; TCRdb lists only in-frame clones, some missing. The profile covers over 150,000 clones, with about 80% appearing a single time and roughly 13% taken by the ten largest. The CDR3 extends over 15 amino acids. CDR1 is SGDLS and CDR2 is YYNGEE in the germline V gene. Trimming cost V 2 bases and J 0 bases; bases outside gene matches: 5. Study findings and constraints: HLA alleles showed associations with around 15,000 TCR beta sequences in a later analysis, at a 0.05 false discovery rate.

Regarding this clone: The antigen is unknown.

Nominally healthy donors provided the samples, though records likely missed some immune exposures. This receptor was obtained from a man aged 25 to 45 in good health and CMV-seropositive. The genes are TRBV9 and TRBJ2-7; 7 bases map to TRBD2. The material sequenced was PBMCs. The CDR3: CASSVGSGPSYEQYF. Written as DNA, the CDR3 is TGTGCCAGCAGCGTCGGTAGCGGGCCCTCCTACGAGCAGTACTTC.